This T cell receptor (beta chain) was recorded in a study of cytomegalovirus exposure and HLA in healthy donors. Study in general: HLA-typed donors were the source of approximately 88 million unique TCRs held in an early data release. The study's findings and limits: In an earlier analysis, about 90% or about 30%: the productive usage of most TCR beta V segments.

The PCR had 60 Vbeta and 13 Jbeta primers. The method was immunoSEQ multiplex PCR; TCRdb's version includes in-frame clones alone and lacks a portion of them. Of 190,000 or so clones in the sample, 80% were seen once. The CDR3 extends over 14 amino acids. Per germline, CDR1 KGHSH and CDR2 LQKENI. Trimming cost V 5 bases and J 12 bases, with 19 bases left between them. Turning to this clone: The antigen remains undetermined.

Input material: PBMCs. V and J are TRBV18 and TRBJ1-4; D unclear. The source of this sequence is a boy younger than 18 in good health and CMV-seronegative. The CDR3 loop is CASSRRPEGEELFF. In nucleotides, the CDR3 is TGTGCCAGCTCAAGGCGACCGGAAGGAGAAGAACTGTTTTTT.